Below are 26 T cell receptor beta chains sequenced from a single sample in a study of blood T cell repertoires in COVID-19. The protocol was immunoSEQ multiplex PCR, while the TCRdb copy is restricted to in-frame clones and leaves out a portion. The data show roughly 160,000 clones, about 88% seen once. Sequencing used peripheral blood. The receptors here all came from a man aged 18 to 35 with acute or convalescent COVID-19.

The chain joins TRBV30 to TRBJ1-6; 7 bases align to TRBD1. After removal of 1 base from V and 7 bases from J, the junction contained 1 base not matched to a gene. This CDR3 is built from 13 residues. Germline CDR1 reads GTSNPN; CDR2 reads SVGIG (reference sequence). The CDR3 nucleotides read TGTGCCTGGAGTGAACAGGGGAATTCACCCCTCCACTTT. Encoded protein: CAWSEQGNSPLHF.

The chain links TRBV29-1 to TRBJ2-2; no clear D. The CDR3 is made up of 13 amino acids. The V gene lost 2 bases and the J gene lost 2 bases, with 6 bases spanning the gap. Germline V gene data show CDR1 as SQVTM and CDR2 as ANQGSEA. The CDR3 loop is CSVELPNTGELFF. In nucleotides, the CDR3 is TGCAGCGTTGAACTACCAAACACCGGGGAGCTGTTTTTT.

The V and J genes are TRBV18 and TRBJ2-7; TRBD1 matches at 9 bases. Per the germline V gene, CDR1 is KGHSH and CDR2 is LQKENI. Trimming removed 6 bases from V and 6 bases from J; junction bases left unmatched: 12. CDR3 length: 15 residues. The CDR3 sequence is CASSPSGTGTGEQYF. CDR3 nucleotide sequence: TGTGCCAGCTCCCCTTCCGGGACAGGGACCGGCGAGCAGTACTTC.

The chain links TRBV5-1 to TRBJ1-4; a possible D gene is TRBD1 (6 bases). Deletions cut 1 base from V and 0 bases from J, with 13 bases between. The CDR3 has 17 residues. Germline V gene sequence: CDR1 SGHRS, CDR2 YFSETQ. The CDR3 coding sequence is TGCGCCAGCAGCTTGACCGGACAGATAACAACTAATGAAAAACTGTTTTTT. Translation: CASSLTGQITTNEKLFF.

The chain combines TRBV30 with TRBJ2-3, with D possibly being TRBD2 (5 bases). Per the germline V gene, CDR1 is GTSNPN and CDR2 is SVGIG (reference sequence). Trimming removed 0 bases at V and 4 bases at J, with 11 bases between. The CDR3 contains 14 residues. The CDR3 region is CAWSVVGAADTQYF. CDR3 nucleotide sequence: TGTGCCTGGAGTGTAGTAGGAGCGGCAGATACGCAGTATTTT.

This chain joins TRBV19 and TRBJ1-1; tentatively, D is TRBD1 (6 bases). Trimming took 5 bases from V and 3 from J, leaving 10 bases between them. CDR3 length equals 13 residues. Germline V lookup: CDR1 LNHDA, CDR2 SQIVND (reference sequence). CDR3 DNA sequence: TGTGCCAGTAGTGCCGGACAGTACACTGAAGCTTTCTTT. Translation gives CASSAGQYTEAFF.

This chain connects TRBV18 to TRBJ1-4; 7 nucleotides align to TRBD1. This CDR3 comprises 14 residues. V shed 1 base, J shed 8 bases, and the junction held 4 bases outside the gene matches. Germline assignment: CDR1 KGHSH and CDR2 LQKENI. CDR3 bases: TGTGCCAGCTCACCACGGGACAGTGGGGAAAAACTGTTTTTT. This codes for CASSPRDSGEKLFF.

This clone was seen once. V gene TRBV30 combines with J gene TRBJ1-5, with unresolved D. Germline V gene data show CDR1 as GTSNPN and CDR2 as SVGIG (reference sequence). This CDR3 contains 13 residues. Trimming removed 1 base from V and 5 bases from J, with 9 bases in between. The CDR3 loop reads CAWSGRRDQPQHF. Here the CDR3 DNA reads TGTGCCTGGAGTGGTCGTCGGGATCAGCCCCAGCATTTT. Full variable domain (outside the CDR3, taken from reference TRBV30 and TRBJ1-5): SQTIHQWPATLVQPVGSPLSLECTVEGTSNPNLYWYRQAAGRGLQLLFYSVGIGQISSEVPQNLSASRPQDRQFILSSKKLLLSDSGFYLCAWSGRRDQPQHFGDGTRLSIL.

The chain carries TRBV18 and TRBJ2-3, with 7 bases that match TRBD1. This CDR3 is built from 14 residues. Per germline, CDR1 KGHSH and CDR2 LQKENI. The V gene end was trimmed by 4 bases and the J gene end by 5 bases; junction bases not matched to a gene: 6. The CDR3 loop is CASSLGQAEDTQYF. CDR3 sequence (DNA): TGTGCCAGCTCACTAGGACAGGCTGAAGATACGCAGTATTTT.

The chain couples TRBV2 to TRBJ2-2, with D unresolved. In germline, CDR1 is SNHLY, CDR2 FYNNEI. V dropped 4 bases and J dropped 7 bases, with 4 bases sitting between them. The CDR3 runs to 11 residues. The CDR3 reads CASSGDGELFF. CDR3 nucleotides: TGTGCCAGCAGTGGAGACGGGGAGCTGTTTTTT.

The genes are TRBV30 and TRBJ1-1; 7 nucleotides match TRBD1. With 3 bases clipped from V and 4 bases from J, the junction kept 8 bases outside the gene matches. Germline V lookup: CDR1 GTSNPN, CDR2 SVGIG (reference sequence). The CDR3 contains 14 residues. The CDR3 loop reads CAWRLGTAPTEAFF. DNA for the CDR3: TGTGCCTGGAGATTAGGGACAGCTCCCACTGAAGCTTTCTTT.

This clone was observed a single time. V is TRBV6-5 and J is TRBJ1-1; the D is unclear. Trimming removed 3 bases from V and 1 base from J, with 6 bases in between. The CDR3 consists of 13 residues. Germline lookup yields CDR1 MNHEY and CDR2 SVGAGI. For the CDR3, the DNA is TGTGCCAGCAGTTATTATAAGAACACTGAAGCTTTCTTT. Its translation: CASSYYKNTEAFF.

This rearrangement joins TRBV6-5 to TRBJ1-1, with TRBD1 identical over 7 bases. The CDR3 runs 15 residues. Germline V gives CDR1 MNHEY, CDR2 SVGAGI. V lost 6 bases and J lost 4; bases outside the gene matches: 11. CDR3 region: CASSPGGRRVTEAFF. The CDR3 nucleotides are TGTGCCAGCAGCCCAGGGGGGCGCAGGGTCACTGAAGCTTTCTTT.

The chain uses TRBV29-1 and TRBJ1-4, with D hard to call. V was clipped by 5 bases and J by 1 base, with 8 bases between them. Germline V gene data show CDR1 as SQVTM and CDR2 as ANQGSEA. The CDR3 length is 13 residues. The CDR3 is CSVYNRTNEKLFF. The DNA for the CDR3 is TGCAGCGTTTATAACAGAACTAATGAAAAACTGTTTTTT. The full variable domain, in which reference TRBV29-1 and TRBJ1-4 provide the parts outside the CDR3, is SAVISQKPSRDICQRGTSLTIQCQVDSQVTMMFWYRQQPGQSLTLIATANQGSEATYESGFVIDKFPISRPNLTFSTLTVSNMSPEDSSIYLCSVYNRTNEKLFFGSGTQLSVL.

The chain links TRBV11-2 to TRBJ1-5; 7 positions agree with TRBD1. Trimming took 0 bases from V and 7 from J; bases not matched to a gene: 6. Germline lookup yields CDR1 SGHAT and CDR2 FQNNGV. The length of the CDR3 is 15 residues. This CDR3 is CASSLERQGRQPQHF. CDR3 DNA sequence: TGTGCCAGCAGCTTAGAAAGACAGGGTCGCCAGCCCCAGCATTTT.

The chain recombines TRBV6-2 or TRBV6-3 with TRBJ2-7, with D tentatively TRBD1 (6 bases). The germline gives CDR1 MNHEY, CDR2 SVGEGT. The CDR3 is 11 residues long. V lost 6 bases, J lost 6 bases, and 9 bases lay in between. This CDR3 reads CASSEGVEQYV. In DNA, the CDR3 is TGTGCCAGCAGCGAGGGGGTCGAGCAGTACGTC.

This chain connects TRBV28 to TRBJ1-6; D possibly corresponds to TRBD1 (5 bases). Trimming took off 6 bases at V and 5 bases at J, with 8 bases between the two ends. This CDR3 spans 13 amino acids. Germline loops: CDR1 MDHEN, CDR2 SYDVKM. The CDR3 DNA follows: TGTGCCAGCAGGGGGCTAGATAATTCACCCCTCCACTTT. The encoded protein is CASRGLDNSPLHF. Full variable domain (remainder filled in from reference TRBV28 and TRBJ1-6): DVKVTQSSRYLVKRTGEKVFLECVQDMDHENMFWYRQDPGLGLRLIYFSYDVKMKEKGDIPEGYSVSREKKERFSLILESASTNQTSMYLCASRGLDNSPLHFGNGTRLTVT.

CDR3 bases: TGCGCCAGCAGCTTGTCCGGGACACAGAATCAGCCCCAGCATTTT. Translated: CASSLSGTQNQPQHF. The chain employs TRBV5-1 and TRBJ1-5; weak D call: TRBD1 (6 bases). The CDR3 runs to 15 residues. Germline V gives CDR1 SGHRS, CDR2 YFSETQ. V lost 1 base and J lost 4, with 12 bases in between.

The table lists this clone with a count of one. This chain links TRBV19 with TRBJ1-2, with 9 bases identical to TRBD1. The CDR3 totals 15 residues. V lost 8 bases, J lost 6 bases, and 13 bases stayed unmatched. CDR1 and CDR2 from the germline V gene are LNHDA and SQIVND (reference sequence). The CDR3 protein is CASDSSGTGIDGYTF. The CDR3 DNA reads TGTGCCAGTGACTCCTCCGGGACAGGGATCGATGGCTACACCTTC.

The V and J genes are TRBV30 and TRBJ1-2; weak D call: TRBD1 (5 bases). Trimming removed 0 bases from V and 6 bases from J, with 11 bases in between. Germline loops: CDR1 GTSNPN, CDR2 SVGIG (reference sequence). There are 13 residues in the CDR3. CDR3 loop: CAWSVRQGHGYTF. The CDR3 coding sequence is TGTGCCTGGAGTGTAAGGCAGGGTCATGGCTACACCTTC.

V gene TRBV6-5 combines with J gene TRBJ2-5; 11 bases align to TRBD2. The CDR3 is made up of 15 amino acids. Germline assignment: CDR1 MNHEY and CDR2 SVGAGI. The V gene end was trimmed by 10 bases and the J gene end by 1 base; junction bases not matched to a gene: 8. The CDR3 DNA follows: TGTGCCACCAAAACGGGACTAGCGGCCCAAGAGACCCAGTACTTC. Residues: CATKTGLAAQETQYF.

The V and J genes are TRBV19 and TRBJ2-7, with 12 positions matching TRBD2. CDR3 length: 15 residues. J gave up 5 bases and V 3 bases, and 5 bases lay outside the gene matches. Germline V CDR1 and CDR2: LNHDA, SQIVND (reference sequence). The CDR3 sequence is CASSILLAGGDEQYF. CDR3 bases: TGTGCCAGTAGTATCTTACTAGCGGGGGGCGACGAGCAGTACTTC.

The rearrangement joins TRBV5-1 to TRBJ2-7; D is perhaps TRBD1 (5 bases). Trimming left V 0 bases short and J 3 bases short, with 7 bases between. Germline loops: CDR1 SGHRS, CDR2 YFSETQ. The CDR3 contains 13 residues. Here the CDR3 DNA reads TGCGCCAGCAGCTTGGCCAGGGACTACGAGCAGTACTTC. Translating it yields CASSLARDYEQYF.

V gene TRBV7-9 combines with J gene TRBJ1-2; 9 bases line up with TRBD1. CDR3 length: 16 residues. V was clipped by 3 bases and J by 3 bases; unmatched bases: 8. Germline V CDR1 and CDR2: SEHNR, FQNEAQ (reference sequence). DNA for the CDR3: TGTGCCAGCAGCTTCATCCGGACAGGGGATGACTATGGCTACACCTTC. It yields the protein CASSFIRTGDDYGYTF.

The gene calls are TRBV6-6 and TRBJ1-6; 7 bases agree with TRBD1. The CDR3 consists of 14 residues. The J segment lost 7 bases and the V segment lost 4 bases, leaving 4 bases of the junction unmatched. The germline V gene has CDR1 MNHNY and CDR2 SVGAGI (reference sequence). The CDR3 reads CASSSDRDNSPLHF. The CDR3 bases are TGTGCCAGCAGTTCCGACAGGGACAATTCACCCCTCCACTTT.

This CDR3 reads CASSPTGVSGNTIYF. The CDR3 DNA sequence: TGTGCCAGCAGTCCGACAGGGGTCTCTGGAAACACCATATATTTT. The chain joins TRBV7-9 to TRBJ1-3, with 8 bases that match TRBD1. Germline lookup yields CDR1 SEHNR and CDR2 FQNEAQ (reference sequence). The CDR3 loop spans 15 amino acids. V was clipped by 6 bases and J by 0 bases; unmatched bases: 4.